The text below deals with one TCR beta chain. Its specific antigen is unknown. No much larger clone exists at a distance of one base, and base qualities are not known. The record originates from a study of T cell responses to AZD1222 COVID-19 vaccine (dated by TCRdb to the early 2020s). In terms of the full investigation: TCR sequencing covered approximately 230 trial participants: about 210 given two doses of AZD1222 and about 26 given two doses of MenACWY control vaccine. Trial participants were enrolled by age into subgroups of 18-55, 56-69 and 70-plus years, and about 150, 27 and 61 TCR-sequenced participants, respectively, were included in these subgroups. The paper as a whole reports these results and caveats: Vaccine-associated CD4 TCRs spanned the whole spike protein, with dominant responses in regions 160-218 and 743-854. Nearly half of unique spike-specific TCRs reportedly recognized epitopes outside regions mutated in the B.1.351 and B.1.1.7 variants. The 56-69-year group was small, and its depth increase did not reach significance, likely because of low power. After two AZD1222 doses, both the breadth and the depth of spike-specific TCRs were significantly higher than at day 0 and than in MenACWY recipients. Because no samples from the day 14 peak response were available, repertoires could be characterized only after the peak T cell response. Participants were mostly white British, with more females than males. The authors suggested clonal diversity may have been underestimated. Conclusions about previously exposed vaccinees were limited because only six AZD1222 recipients were SARS-CoV-2 seropositive at baseline.

The time point label for this specimen denotes: about 28 days (+/-7) after the second vaccine dose. AZD1222 recipients given second doses at about 4 weeks or at about 12 weeks were pooled, since spike-specific TCR depth and breadth were not found to differ between the two schedules. The vaccinee samples were drawn from two UK trials, COV001 and COV002, one of which was a single-blind randomized controlled phase 2/3 trial testing AZD1222 (ChAdOx1 nCoV-19) in healthy adults. For TCRbeta chain sequencing, PBMC samples from trial participants were taken at day 0 and at day 28 after the second dose. CDR1 and CDR2, looked up from the germline V gene, are SGHRS and YFSETQ. The V end gives up 0 bases and the J end 4 bases, leaving 6 bases in the junction not matched to a gene. The CDR3 measures 15 amino acids from cysteine to phenylalanine. Only CDR3 DNA is held: 45 bases, read in frame from base 1. The CDR3 regions of human TCRbeta chains were subjected to immunosequencing. Per the source publication's procedure: TCRs in the repertoires were compared against a reference library of SARS-CoV-2-specific TCRs that had been generated with the MIRA antigen-specificity platform. Breadth was defined as the fraction of unique TCRs that were SARS-CoV-2-associated, and depth was defined as the fraction of total T cells that were SARS-CoV-2-associated. Each spike-specific TCR was assigned to its reactive spike region and to a CD4 or CD8 class using the MIRA data. Log10-transformed breadth and depth values were compared by one-way ANOVA with Sidak's multiple comparisons tests. TCRdb obtained this table from immuneACCESS and retained in-frame rearrangements with V and J assigned. These tables miss some clones; where compared with another copy, unresolved V genes account for less than half of the shortfall, and the remainder is unexplained. That table gives V, J and clone size, and the DNA gave D and trimming. The sample includes fewer than 130,000 clones, with about 94% observed a single time. Approximately 2.9% of the sample comes from the top ten.

The chain uses TRBV5-1 and TRBJ1-1; 7 central bases correspond to TRBD1. Sequences were derived from peripheral blood, sampled 28 days after the second AZD1222 dose. This receptor was obtained from an adult who received the AZD1222 COVID-19 vaccine. The encoded CDR3 is CASSLEGAFSTEAFF. The DNA reads as follows: TGCGCCAGCAGCTTGGAGGGGGCATTTAGCACTGAAGCTTTCTTT. Supplemented by the reference TRBV5-1 and TRBJ1-1 proteins around the CDR3, the complete variable domain is KAGVTQTPRYLIKTRGQQVTLSCSPISGHRSVSWYQQTPGQGLQFLFEYFSETQRNKGNFPGRFSGRQFSNSRSEMNVSTLELGDSALYLCASSLEGAFSTEAFFGQGTRLTVV.